The T cell receptor beta chain described here comes from a study of blood T cell repertoires in COVID-19. Study-wide context: From the United States, Italy and Spain came samples of acute and convalescent COVID-19. T cells, B-cell-depleted T cells, or PBMCs supplied cDNA or gDNA.

Categorization into cohorts depended on clinical history that participants reported. In the 2 weeks before study entry, exposed participants met a COVID-19 case, which was PCR-confirmed or clinician-diagnosed. Assay: immunoSEQ multiplex PCR; the TCRdb copy retains only in-frame clones and omits some. In the table there are about 370,000 clones, 80% to 95% of which are singletons. This clone was observed once. The CDR3 is 19 residues long. The sequence derives from a woman aged 40 to 55 who had been exposed to COVID-19. The chain employs TRBV21-1 and TRBJ2-3; the D segment call TRBD2 is taken from the table without a DNA check. TRBV21-1 constitutes a pseudogene. The sequenced material came from PBMCs or T cells enriched from blood (not recorded which). DNA of the CDR3: TGTGCCAGCAGCAAAGAGCGGGCCCCGAACCTTACTAGCACAGATACGCAGTATTTT. It codes for CASSKERAPNLTSTDTQYF.